This T cell receptor (beta chain) was sequenced for a study of T cell responses to AZD1222 COVID-19 vaccine. Overall study: Researchers grouped second doses given at about 4 or about 12 weeks into one pool. The study's findings and limits: The donor cohort was predominantly white British with a female majority, and clonal diversity may have been underestimated. Just a handful of AZD1222 recipients tested seropositive at baseline.

The CDR3 runs 13 residues. With V trimmed by 6 bases and J by 5 bases, 6 bases remained unmatched. Germline lookup yields CDR1 MNHEY and CDR2 SVGAGI. Produced via immunoSEQ multiplex PCR; TCRdb's table is partial and in-frame only. Of 120,000 or so clones detected, 80% to 95% appear once; the ten largest clones hold 0.8% to 1.1%. This clone was observed a single time. Its antigen is not known. This TCR derives from an adult in good health. The material sequenced was peripheral blood, taken on day 0 of AZD1222 vaccination. The chain has TRBV6-5 and TRBJ1-2; 7 bases are shared with TRBD1. CDR3 sequence (DNA): TGTGCCAGCAGGGAGACAGGGTATTATGGCTACACCTTC. Residues: CASRETGYYGYTF.